The rows below give T cell receptor beta chains drawn from one sample of a study of T cell repertoires in cytomegalovirus infection. TCRdb re-derived calls from the reads in MiXCR, one entry per CDR3 protein. The sample has over 450,000 distinct CDR3 sequences; roughly 10% are singletons. The specimen was PBMCs. These receptors were obtained from a human donor in good health (CMV status not recorded). Some clones in this sample may be carry-over from other donors' samples. Both conserved end residues are part of each CDR3. Fields, in order: clone size, J gene, CDR3 length, V gene, D gene, CDR3 protein, CDR3 DNA. D genes are given only for firm matches. Expanded clones are given a class, and other clones once, few, many or no size at all.

size: many
J: TRBJ1-1
length: 14
V: TRBV7-6
D: .
CDR3: CASSSTRPVTEAFF
DNA: TGTGCCAGCAGCTCGACACGACCCGTGACTGAAGCTTTCTTT

size: .
J: TRBJ1-5
length: 16
V: TRBV5-4
D: TRBD1
CDR3: CASSLAGTGPDQPQHF
DNA: TGTGCCAGCAGCTTGGCCGGGACAGGGCCGGATCAGCCCCAGCATTTT

size: many
J: TRBJ1-1
length: 12
V: TRBV29-1
D: .
CDR3: CSVVPLNTEAFF
DNA: TGCAGCGTTGTGCCCTTGAACACTGAAGCTTTCTTT

size: many
J: TRBJ2-7
length: 15
V: TRBV28
D: TRBD1
CDR3: CASMSRGTGAYEQYF
DNA: TGTGCCAGCATGAGTAGGGGGACAGGCGCCTACGAGCAGTACTTC

size: many
J: TRBJ2-2
length: 14
V: TRBV7-3
D: .
CDR3: CASRGGTNTGELFF
DNA: TGTGCCAGCAGGGGCGGAACGAACACCGGGGAGCTGTTTTTT

size: many
J: TRBJ2-1
length: 14
V: TRBV7-2
D: .
CDR3: CASSLNSVIHEQFF
DNA: TGTGCCAGCAGCTTAAACTCGGTCATACATGAGCAGTTCTTC

size: few
J: TRBJ2-5
length: 15
V: TRBV18
D: .
CDR3: CASSLSGTETETQYF
DNA: TGTGCCAGCTCACTCTCCGGGACCGAGACAGAGACCCAGTACTTC

size: many
J: TRBJ2-7
length: 16
V: TRBV7-9
D: TRBD1
CDR3: CASSLVLGTGLAEQYF
DNA: TGTGCCAGCAGCTTAGTTCTTGGGACAGGCCTTGCGGAGCAGTACTTC

size: many
J: TRBJ1-1
length: 16
V: TRBV6-1
D: .
CDR3: CASSEKQFGKYTEAFF
DNA: TGTGCCAGCAGTGAAAAACAGTTTGGGAAGTACACTGAAGCTTTCTTT

size: many
J: TRBJ2-1
length: 15
V: TRBV12-3/TRBV12-4
D: .
CDR3: CASSLPRSTGNEQFF
DNA: TGTGCCAGCAGTTTACCCAGGAGTACAGGCAATGAGCAGTTCTTC